The clone carrying this T cell receptor (beta chain) was picked up a small number of times. The antigen remains unidentified. Scientists amplified the TCR beta CDR3 regions from RNA transcripts. First-round RT-PCR with HTBI primers preceded a second-round multiplex PCR. TCRdb reprocessed the multiplex PCR reads via MiXCR and lists one record per CDR3 protein. The table includes about 740,000 distinct CDR3 sequences, 35% to 50% detected once. These data are taken from a study of Graves' ophthalmopathy and Graves' hyperthyroidism. Study results and caveats: Built on 13 signatures, a model told ophthalmopathy apart from stable hyperthyroidism with over 85% sensitivity and roughly 81% specificity. Blood also carried most expanded thyroid clonotypes exceeding 0.001 frequency.

The receptor's source is an adult man with Graves' ophthalmopathy. The sequenced sample consisted of peripheral blood.

Here the CDR3 DNA reads TGTGCCATCAGTGCCCTAAAGGAGGGGGCGTTCGACGAGCAGTACTTC. It translates to CAISALKEGAFDEQYF. V and J are TRBV10-3 and TRBJ2-7; tentatively, D is TRBD1 (7 bases). The germline V and J ends were trimmed by 4 bases and 5 bases, with 21 bases remaining between them. CDR3 length: 16 amino acids. Germline V gives CDR1 ENHRY, CDR2 SYGVKD.